This TCR beta chain was identified during a study of neurological immune-mediated disorders. TCRdb passed the 5' RACE reads through MiXCR, listing each CDR3 protein once. The data contain about 38,000 distinct CDR3 sequences, approximately 5.1% of them singletons. Healthy controls were blood bank volunteers in Maryland, USA. Sorted libraries were derived from roughly 1 million CD4+ or CD8+ T cells. The sample holds many counts of this clonotype. There are 17 residues in the CDR3. The germline V and J ends were trimmed by 2 bases and 4 bases, with 21 bases remaining between them. Germline CDR1 is SGHDT and CDR2 is YYEEEE.

Sequencing was done on a sample of CD4+ T cells from blood. The chain links TRBV5-6 to TRBJ2-5; D possibly corresponds to TRBD2 (6 bases). The TCR comes from a man younger than 30 in good health. In DNA form, the CDR3 reads TGTGCCAGCAGCTTCCAGCTTAGGGGCGGGGTAGGAGAGACCCAGTACTTC. This gives the protein CASSFQLRGGVGETQYF.